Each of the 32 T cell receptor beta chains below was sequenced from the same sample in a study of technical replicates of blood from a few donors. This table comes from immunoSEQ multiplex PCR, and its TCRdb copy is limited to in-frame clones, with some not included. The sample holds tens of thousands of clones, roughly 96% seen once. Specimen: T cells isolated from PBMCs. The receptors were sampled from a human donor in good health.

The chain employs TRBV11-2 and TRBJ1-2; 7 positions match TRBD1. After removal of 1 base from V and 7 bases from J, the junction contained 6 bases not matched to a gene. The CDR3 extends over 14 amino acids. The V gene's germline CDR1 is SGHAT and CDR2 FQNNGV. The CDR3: CASSLAGTAAGYTF. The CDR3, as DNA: TGTGCCAGCAGCTTAGCCGGGACAGCTGCTGGCTACACCTTC.

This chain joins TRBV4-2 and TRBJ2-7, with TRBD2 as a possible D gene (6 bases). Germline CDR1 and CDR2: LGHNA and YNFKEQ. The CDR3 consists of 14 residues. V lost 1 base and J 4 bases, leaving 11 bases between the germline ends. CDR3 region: CASSQGLGGYEQYF. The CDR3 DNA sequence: TGTGCCAGCAGCCAAGGACTAGGCGGGTACGAGCAGTACTTC.

CDR3 protein: CASSTAGALHNEQFF. DNA for the CDR3: TGCGCCAGCAGCACGGCAGGGGCTTTGCACAATGAGCAGTTCTTC. This rearrangement joins TRBV5-1 to TRBJ2-1, with D perhaps TRBD1 (6 bases). CDR1 is SGHRS, CDR2 YFSETQ, per germline. This CDR3 is 15 amino acids long. Trimming cost V 4 bases and J 5 bases, with 16 bases left between them.

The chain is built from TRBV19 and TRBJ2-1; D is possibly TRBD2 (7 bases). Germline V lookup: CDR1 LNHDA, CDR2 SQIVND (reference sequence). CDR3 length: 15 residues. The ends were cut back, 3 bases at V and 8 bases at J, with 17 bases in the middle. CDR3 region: CASSMRGRGVDEQFF. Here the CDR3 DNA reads TGTGCCAGTAGTATGAGAGGGAGGGGGGTGGATGAGCAGTTCTTC.

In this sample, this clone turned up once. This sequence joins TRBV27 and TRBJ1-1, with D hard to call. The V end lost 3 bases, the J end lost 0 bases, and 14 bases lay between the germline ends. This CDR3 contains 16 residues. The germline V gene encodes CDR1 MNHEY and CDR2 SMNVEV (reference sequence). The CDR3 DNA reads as TGTGCCAGCAGTTTTTTACGCAACAGTGTGAACACTGAAGCTTTCTTT. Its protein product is CASSFLRNSVNTEAFF.

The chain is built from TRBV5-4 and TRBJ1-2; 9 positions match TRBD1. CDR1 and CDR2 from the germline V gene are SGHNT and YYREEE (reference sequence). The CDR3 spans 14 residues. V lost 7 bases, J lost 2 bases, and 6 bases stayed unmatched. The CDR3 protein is CASYRQGENYGYTF. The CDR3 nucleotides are TGTGCCAGCTATAGACAGGGGGAGAACTATGGCTACACCTTC.

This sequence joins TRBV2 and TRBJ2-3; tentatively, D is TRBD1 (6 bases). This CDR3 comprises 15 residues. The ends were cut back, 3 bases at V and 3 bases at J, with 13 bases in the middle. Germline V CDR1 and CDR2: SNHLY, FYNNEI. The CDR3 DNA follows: TGTGCCAGCAGTGAGTTCAGGGACATAACAGATACGCAGTATTTT. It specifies CASSEFRDITDTQYF.

The CDR3 is CASSIDSSGTAYSPLHF. In DNA form, the CDR3 reads TGTGCCAGTAGTATAGATAGTTCCGGGACAGCGTATTCACCCCTCCACTTT. This chain uses TRBV19 with TRBJ1-6, with 7 bases lining up with TRBD1. Germline-derived CDR1 and CDR2 are LNHDA and SQIVND (reference sequence). Losses at the gene ends were 0 bases for V and 8 bases for J; bases not matched to a gene: 10. The CDR3 is 17 residues long.

The CDR3 region is CASSHLTGSGEAFF. CDR3 in DNA: TGTGCCAGCAGCCACCTGACAGGGTCGGGTGAAGCTTTCTTT. The chain links TRBV14 to TRBJ1-1, with 7 positions matching TRBD1. CDR3 size: 14 residues. The trim removed 3 bases at V and 7 bases at J, leaving 8 bases unmatched. CDR1 SGHDN and CDR2 FVKESK come from the germline V gene.

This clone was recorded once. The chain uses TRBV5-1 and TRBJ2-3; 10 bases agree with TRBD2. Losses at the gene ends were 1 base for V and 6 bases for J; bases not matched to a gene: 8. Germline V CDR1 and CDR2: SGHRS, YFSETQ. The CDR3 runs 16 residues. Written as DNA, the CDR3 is TGCGCCAGCAGCTTGAAAGCGGGAGGGCCGGAGGATACGCAGTATTTT. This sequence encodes CASSLKAGGPEDTQYF.

The CDR3 DNA follows: TGCAGCGTTGAGACTTTCGGCGACGAGCAGTACTTC. It codes for CSVETFGDEQYF. This chain links TRBV29-1 with TRBJ2-7; D uncertain. This CDR3 is 12 amino acids long. Trimming took off 3 bases at V and 5 bases at J, with 11 bases between the two ends. Germline V CDR1 and CDR2: SQVTM, ANQGSEA.

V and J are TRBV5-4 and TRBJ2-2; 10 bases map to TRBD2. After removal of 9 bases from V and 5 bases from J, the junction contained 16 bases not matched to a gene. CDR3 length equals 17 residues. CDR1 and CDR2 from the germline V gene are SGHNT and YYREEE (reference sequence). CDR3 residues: CANHMTSGLLGTGELFF. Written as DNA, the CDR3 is TGTGCCAACCACATGACTAGCGGGCTCCTTGGTACCGGGGAGCTGTTTTTT.

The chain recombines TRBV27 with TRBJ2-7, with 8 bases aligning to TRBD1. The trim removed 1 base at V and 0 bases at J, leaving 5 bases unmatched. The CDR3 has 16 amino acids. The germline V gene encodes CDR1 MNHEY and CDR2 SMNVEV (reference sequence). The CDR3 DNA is TGTGCCAGCAGTTTATTGACAGGGGAGATCTCCTACGAGCAGTACTTC. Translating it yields CASSLLTGEISYEQYF.

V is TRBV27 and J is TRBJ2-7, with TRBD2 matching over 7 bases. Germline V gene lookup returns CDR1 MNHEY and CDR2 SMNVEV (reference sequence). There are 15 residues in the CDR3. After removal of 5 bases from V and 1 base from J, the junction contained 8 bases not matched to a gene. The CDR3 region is CASSPDQRGSYEQYF. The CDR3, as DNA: TGTGCCAGCAGTCCTGACCAGCGGGGTTCCTACGAGCAGTACTTC.

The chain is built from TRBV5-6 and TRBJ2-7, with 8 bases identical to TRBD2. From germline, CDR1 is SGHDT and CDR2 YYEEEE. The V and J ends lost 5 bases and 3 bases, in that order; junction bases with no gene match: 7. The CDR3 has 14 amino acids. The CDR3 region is CASSLNGRVYEQYF. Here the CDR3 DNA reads TGTGCCAGCAGTCTGAACGGGAGGGTCTACGAGCAGTACTTC.

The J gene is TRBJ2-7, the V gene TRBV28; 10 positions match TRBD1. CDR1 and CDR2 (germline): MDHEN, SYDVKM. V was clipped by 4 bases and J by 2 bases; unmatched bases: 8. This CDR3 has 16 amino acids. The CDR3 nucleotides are TGTGCCAGCAGTTACACCGGGGACAGGGGACCCTACGAGCAGTACTTC. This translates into CASSYTGDRGPYEQYF. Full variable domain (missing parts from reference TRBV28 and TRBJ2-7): DVKVTQSSRYLVKRTGEKVFLECVQDMDHENMFWYRQDPGLGLRLIYFSYDVKMKEKGDIPEGYSVSREKKERFSLILESASTNQTSMYLCASSYTGDRGPYEQYFGPGTRLTVT.

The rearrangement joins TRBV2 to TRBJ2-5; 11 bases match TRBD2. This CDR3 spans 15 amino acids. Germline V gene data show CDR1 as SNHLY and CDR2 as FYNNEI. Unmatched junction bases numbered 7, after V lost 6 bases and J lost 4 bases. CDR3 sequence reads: CASRSPGLAGETQYF. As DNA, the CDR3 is TGTGCCAGCAGATCACCTGGACTAGCGGGAGAGACCCAGTACTTC.

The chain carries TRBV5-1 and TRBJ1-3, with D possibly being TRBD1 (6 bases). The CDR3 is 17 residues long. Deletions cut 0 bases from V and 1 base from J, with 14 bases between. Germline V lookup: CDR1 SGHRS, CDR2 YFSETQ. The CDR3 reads CASSLAGTLRSGNTIYF. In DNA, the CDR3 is TGCGCCAGCAGCTTGGCCGGGACACTTCGTTCTGGAAACACCATATATTTT.

CDR3 DNA: TGTGCCAGCATTAGAAACACTGAAGCTTTCTTT. This translates into CASIRNTEAFF. The V call is TRBV27, the J call TRBJ1-1; no clear D gene. The CDR3 contains 11 residues. Per the germline V gene, CDR1 is MNHEY and CDR2 is SMNVEV (reference sequence). Trimming shortened V by 7 bases and J by 2 bases, and 5 bases separated the two germline ends.

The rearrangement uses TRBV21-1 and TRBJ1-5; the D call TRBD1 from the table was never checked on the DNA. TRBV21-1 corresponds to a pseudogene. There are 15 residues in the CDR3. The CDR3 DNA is TGTGCCAGCAGAGGAACAGGGAATAGCAATCAGCCCCAGCATTTT. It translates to CASRGTGNSNQPQHF.

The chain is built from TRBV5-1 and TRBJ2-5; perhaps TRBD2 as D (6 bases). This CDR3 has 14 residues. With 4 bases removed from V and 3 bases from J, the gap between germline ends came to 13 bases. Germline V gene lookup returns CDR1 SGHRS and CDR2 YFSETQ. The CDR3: CASSPAGLEETQYF. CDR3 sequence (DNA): TGCGCCAGCAGCCCGGCGGGGTTAGAAGAGACCCAGTACTTC.

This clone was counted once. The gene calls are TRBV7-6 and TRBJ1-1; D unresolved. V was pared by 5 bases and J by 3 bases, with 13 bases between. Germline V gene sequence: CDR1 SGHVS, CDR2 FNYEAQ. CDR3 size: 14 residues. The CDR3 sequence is CASSPRSGDTEAFF. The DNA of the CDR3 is TGTGCCAGCAGCCCGAGAAGTGGAGACACTGAAGCTTTCTTT. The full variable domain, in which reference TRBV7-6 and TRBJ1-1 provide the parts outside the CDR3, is GAGVSQSPRYKVTKRGQDVALRCDPISGHVSLYWYRQALGQGPEFLTYFNYEAQQDKSGLPNDRFSAERPEGSISTLTIQRTEQRDSAMYRCASSPRSGDTEAFFGQGTRLTVV.

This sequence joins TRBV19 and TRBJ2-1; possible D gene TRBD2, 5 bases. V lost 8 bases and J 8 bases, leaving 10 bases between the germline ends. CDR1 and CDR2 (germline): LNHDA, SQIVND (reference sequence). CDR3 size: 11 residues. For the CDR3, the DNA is TGTGCCAGTGACAAGGGAGATGAGCAGTTCTTC. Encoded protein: CASDKGDEQFF.

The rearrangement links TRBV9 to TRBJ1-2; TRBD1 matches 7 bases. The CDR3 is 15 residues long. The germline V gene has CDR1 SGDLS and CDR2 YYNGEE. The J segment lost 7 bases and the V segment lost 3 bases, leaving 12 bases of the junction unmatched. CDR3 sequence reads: CASSARQGDMGGYTF. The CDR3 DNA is TGTGCCAGCAGCGCCCGACAGGGTGATATGGGTGGCTACACCTTC.

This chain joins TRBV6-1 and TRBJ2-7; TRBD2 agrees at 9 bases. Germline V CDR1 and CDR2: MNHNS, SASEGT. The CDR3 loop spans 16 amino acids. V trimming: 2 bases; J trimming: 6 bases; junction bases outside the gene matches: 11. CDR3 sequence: CASSEIPAGGVSEQYF. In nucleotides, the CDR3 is TGTGCCAGCAGTGAAATACCAGCGGGAGGAGTAAGCGAGCAGTACTTC.

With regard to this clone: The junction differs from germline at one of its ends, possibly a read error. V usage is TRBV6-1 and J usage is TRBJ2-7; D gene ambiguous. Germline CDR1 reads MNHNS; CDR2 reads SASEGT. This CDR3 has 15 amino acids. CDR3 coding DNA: TGTGCCAACAGTCCTACCACTGGGCCCCTCTACGAGCAGTACTTC. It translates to CANSPTTGPLYEQYF.

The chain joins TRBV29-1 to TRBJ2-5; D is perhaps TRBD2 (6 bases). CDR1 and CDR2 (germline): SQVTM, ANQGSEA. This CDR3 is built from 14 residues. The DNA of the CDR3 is TGCACCGGGTCGGAGGGATGGTACCAAGAGACCCAGTACTTC. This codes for CTGSEGWYQETQYF. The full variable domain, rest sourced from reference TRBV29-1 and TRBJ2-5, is SAVISQKPSRDICQRGTSLTIQCQVDSQVTMMFWYRQQPGQSLTLIATANQGSEATYESGFVIDKFPISRPNLTFSTLTVSNMSPEDSSIYLCTGSEGWYQETQYFGPGTRLLVL.

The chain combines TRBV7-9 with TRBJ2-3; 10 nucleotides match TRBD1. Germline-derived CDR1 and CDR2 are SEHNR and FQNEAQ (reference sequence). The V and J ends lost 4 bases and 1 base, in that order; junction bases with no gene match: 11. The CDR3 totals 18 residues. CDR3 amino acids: CASSSPKTGGLGTDTQYF. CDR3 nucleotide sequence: TGTGCCAGCAGCTCCCCGAAGACAGGGGGCTTGGGCACAGATACGCAGTATTTT.

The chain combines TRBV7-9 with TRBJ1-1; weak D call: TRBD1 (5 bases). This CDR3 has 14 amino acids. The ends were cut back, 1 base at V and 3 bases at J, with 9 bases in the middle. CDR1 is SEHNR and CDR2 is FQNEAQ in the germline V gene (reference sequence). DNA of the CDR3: TGTGCCAGCAGCTTAGAACAGGCGTACACTGAAGCTTTCTTT. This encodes CASSLEQAYTEAFF.

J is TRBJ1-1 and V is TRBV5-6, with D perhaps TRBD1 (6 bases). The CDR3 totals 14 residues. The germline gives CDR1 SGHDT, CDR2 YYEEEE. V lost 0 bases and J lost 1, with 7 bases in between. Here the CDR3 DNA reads TGTGCCAGCAGCTTGGTAGGGGGGAACACTGAAGCTTTCTTT. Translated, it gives CASSLVGGNTEAFF.

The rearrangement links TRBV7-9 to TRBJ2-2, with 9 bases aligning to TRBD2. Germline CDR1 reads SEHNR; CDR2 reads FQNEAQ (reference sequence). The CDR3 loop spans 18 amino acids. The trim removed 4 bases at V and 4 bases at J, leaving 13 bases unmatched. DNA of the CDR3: TGTGCCAGCAGCTCCCCAGCGGGGGGCTTCTGGTCCACCGGGGAGCTGTTTTTT. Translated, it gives CASSSPAGGFWSTGELFF.

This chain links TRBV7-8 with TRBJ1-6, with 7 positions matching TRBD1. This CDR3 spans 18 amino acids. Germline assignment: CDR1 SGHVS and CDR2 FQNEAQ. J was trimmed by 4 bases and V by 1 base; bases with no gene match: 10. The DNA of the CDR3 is TGTGCCAGCAGCTTAGACCCTTGGGGACAGTTTTATAATTCACCCCTCCACTTT. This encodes CASSLDPWGQFYNSPLHF.